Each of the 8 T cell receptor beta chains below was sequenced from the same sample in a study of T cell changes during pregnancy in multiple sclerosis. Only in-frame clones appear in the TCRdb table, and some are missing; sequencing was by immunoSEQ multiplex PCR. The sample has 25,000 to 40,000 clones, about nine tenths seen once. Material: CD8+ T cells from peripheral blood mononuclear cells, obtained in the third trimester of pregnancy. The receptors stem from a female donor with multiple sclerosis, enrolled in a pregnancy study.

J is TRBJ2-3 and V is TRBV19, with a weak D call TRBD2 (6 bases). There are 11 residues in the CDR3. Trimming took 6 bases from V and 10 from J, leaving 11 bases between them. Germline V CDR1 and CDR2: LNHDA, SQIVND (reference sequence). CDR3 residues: CASSGRGSQYF. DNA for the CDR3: TGTGCCAGTAGCGGGAGAGGATCGCAGTATTTT.

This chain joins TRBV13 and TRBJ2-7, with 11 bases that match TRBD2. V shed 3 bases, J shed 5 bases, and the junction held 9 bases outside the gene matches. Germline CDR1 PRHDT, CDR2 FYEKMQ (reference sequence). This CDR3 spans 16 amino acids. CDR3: CASSFWTSGQANEQYF. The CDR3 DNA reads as TGTGCCAGCAGCTTTTGGACTAGCGGGCAAGCCAACGAGCAGTACTTC.

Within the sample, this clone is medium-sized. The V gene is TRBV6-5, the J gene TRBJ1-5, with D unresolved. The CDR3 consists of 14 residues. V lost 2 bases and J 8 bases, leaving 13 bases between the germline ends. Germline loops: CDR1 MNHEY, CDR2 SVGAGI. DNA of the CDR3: TGTGCCAGCAGTTACGGTCGGGGAATTGAGCCCCAGCATTTT. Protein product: CASSYGRGIEPQHF.

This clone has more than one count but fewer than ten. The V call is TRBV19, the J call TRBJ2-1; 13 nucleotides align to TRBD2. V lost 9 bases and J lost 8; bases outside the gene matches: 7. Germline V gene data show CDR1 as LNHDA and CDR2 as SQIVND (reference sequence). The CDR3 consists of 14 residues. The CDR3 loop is CASSGLAGAHEQFF. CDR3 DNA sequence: TGTGCCAGCTCCGGACTAGCGGGAGCACATGAGCAGTTCTTC.

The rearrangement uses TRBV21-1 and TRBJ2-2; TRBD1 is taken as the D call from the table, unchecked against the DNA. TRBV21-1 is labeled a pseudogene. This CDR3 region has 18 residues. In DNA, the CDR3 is TGTGCCAGCAGCATACTACACTCCGACAGGGGGCGTACCGGGGAGCTGTTTTTT. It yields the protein CASSILHSDRGRTGELFF.

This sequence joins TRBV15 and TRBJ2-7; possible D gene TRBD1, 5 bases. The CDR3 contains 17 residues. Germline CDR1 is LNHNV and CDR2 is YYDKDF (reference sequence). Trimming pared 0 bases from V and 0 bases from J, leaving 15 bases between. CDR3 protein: CATSRERWRQTSYEQYF. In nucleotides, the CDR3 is TGTGCCACCAGCAGAGAGAGGTGGAGACAGACCTCCTACGAGCAGTACTTC.

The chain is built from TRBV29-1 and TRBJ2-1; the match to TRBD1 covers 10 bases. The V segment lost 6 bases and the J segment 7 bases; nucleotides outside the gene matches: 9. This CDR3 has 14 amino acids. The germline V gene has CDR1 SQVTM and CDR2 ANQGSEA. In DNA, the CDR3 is TGCAGCGTCCAGCGCCGGGACAGGGGAAATGAGCAGTTCTTC. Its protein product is CSVQRRDRGNEQFF.

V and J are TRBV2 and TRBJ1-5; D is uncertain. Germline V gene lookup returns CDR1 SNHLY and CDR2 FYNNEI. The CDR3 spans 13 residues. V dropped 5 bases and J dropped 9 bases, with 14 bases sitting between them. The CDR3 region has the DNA TGTGCCAGCAGTAGGACCGGGAGTCGGCCCCAGCATTTT. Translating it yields CASSRTGSRPQHF.